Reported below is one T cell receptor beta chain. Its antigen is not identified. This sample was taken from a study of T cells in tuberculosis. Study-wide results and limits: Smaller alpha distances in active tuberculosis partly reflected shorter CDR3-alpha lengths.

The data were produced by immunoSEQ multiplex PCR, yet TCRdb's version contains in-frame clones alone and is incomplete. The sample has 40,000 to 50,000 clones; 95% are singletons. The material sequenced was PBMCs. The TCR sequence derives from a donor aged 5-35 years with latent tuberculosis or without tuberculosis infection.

This chain's CDR3 is CSGIYGGSGNTIYF. The CDR3 DNA reads as TGCAGCGGTATCTACGGCGGGTCTGGAAACACCATATATTTT. The chain recombines TRBV29-1 with TRBJ1-3; D is unresolved. CDR3 length equals 14 residues. Germline loops: CDR1 SQVTM, CDR2 ANQGSEA. V shed 7 bases and J shed 1 base, with 14 bases lying between them.